The next 32 T cell receptor beta chains were all read from a single sample in a study of blood T cell repertoires in COVID-19. Using immunoSEQ multiplex PCR, the repertoire was profiled, and TCRdb retains in-frame clones only, with some absent. The top ten clones hold approximately 4.4% of a sample with 300,000 or so clones, 80% to 90% of them seen once. The material sequenced was PBMCs or T cells enriched from blood (not recorded which). These receptors were obtained from a woman in her forties with acute COVID-19.

The CDR3 coding sequence is TGTGCCAGCAGTCTCCTCAGCAGGGGGGTCGAGCAGTACTTC. Protein: CASSLLSRGVEQYF. The V and J genes are TRBV28 and TRBJ2-7; the D gene is possibly TRBD1 (7 bases). The CDR3 has 14 residues. V lost 5 bases and J lost 6, with 17 bases in between. From germline, CDR1 is MDHEN and CDR2 SYDVKM.

CDR3 coding DNA: TGTGCCAGCAGTTTATACCCGAGCCAGGAGGGTGCCGGGGAGCTGTTTTTT. Translated: CASSLYPSQEGAGELFF. The genes are TRBV28 and TRBJ2-2, with D possibly TRBD2 on 6 matching bases. The V and J ends lost 1 base and 6 bases respectively, with 18 bases between them. Germline V CDR1 and CDR2: MDHEN, SYDVKM. CDR3 length equals 17 residues.

V and J are TRBV29-1 and TRBJ1-5, with a tentative D call TRBD1 (5 bases). Germline V gene lookup returns CDR1 SQVTM and CDR2 ANQGSEA. The CDR3 has 13 residues. Trimming cost V 4 bases and J 0 bases, with 7 bases left between them. The CDR3 DNA sequence: TGCAGCGTTGCCGGGGGTAGCAATCAGCCCCAGCATTTT. Translation gives CSVAGGSNQPQHF.

CDR3 sequence: CASSQVQGFEQFF. CDR3 DNA sequence: TGCGCCAGCAGCCAAGTACAGGGTTTTGAGCAGTTCTTC. The J gene is TRBJ2-1, the V gene TRBV4-3; possibly TRBD1 for D (6 bases). Trimming took 1 base from V and 9 from J, leaving 10 bases between them. CDR1 is LGHNA, CDR2 YSLEER, per germline. The CDR3 contains 13 residues.

The chain joins TRBV6-5 to TRBJ2-7, with D possibly being TRBD1 (5 bases). Trimming removed 6 bases from V and 0 bases from J, with 12 bases in between. The CDR3 is 14 amino acids. CDR1 and CDR2 (germline): MNHEY, SVGAGI. The CDR3 here is CASRVDNISYEQYF. The CDR3 nucleotides are TGTGCCAGCAGGGTGGACAACATCTCCTACGAGCAGTACTTC.

In this sample, this clone turned up a few times. The CDR3 sequence: CASSSTGTGNYEQYF. The CDR3 nucleotides are TGTGCCAGCAGTTCCACCGGGACAGGGAACTACGAGCAGTACTTC. The chain links TRBV28 to TRBJ2-7, with 9 bases that match TRBD1. Germline loops: CDR1 MDHEN, CDR2 SYDVKM. This CDR3 is 15 amino acids long. Trimming cost V 4 bases and J 3 bases; bases outside gene matches: 7.

In DNA form, the CDR3 reads TGTGCCAGCAGCCAAGATTGGTCTAGCGGAGCCAAAAACATTCAGTACTTC. This translates into CASSQDWSSGAKNIQYF. This sequence joins TRBV4-2 and TRBJ2-4, with TRBD2 matching 7 bases. CDR1 and CDR2 (germline): LGHNA, YNFKEQ. The CDR3 spans 17 residues. V dropped 0 bases and J dropped 0; count of bases not matched to a gene: 5.

The gene calls are TRBV18 and TRBJ1-2; tentatively, D is TRBD1 (6 bases). This CDR3 has 15 residues. Germline V gene data show CDR1 as KGHSH and CDR2 as LQKENI. The ends were cut back, 4 bases at V and 4 bases at J, with 16 bases in the middle. The chain's CDR3 is CASSLPLDSPYGYTF. The DNA of the CDR3 is TGTGCCAGCTCACTTCCCCTGGACAGTCCCTATGGCTACACCTTC.

J is TRBJ2-5 and V is TRBV19; the D gene is possibly TRBD2 (6 bases). V gave up 7 bases and J gave up 2 bases, with 17 bases separating them. The germline gives CDR1 LNHDA, CDR2 SQIVND (reference sequence). The CDR3 contains 15 residues. The DNA of the CDR3 is TGTGCCAGTACCAAAAATGGCGCGGGACAAGAGACCCAGTACTTC. This sequence encodes CASTKNGAGQETQYF.

V is TRBV4-1 and J is TRBJ1-4; D is undetermined. V shed 4 bases and J shed 8 bases, with 11 bases lying between them. The CDR3 loop spans 13 amino acids. CDR1 is MGHRA and CDR2 is YSYEKL in the germline V gene. The CDR3 loop is CASSLNRVEKLFF. DNA of the CDR3: TGCGCCAGCAGCCTAAACCGGGTAGAAAAACTGTTTTTT.

This clone was seen a single time. The rearrangement uses TRBV2 and TRBJ2-2, with D possibly being TRBD2 (5 bases). Trimming took off 5 bases at V and 0 bases at J, with 10 bases between the two ends. The CDR3 has 15 residues. Germline V gene lookup returns CDR1 SNHLY and CDR2 FYNNEI. This chain's CDR3 is CASSLTGTNTGELFF. In DNA, the CDR3 is TGTGCCAGCAGTCTAACCGGGACGAACACCGGGGAGCTGTTTTTT. The full variable domain, in which reference TRBV2 and TRBJ2-2 provide the parts outside the CDR3, is EPEVTQTPSHQVTQMGQEVILRCVPISNHLYFYWYRQILGQKVEFLVSFYNNEISEKSEIFDDQFSVERPDGSNFTLKIRSTKLEDSAMYFCASSLTGTNTGELFFGEGSRLTVL.

A note on this clone: One junction end disagrees with the germline gene, perhaps due to a read error. The chain employs TRBV12-3 or TRBV12-4 and TRBJ2-7, with 7 nucleotides matching TRBD1. This CDR3 has 13 residues. In DNA form, the CDR3 reads TGTGCCAGCAGATTAGGGACAGCCTACGAGCAGTACTTC. Translating it yields CASRLGTAYEQYF.

V and J are TRBV27 and TRBJ2-7; possible D gene TRBD2, 5 bases. Germline loops: CDR1 MNHEY, CDR2 SMNVEV (reference sequence). This CDR3 region has 16 residues. Trimming left V 0 bases short and J 5 bases short, with 17 bases between. In DNA, the CDR3 is TGTGCCAGCAGTTTATCCCGAGCGGTATCTAGCCACGAGCAGTACTTC. This gives the protein CASSLSRAVSSHEQYF.

This chain uses TRBV11-2 with TRBJ2-1; a weak D match, TRBD1 (6 bases). Germline CDR1 and CDR2: SGHAT and FQNNGV. V lost 5 bases and J lost 3, with 14 bases in between. The CDR3 length is 15 residues. The DNA of the CDR3 is TGTGCCAGCAGCAGGGACACCTCGGGCTACAATGAGCAGTTCTTC. It is translated as CASSRDTSGYNEQFF.

V is TRBV7-9 and J is TRBJ2-5, with no clear D. V was trimmed by 5 bases and J by 3 bases, leaving 19 bases between them. CDR1 is SEHNR and CDR2 is FQNEAQ in the germline V gene (reference sequence). This CDR3 spans 16 amino acids. CDR3 nucleotide sequence: TGTGCCAGCAGCCATTCCGGGTCACCTCCTAAAGAGACCCAGTACTTC. Protein: CASSHSGSPPKETQYF. Drawing the rest from reference TRBV7-9 and TRBJ2-5, the complete variable domain is DTGVSQNPRHKITKRGQNVTFRCDPISEHNRLYWYRQTLGQGPEFLTYFQNEAQLEKSRLLSDRFSAERPKGSFSTLEIQRTEQGDSAMYLCASSHSGSPPKETQYFGPGTRLLVL.

This clone was seen a single time. The V gene is TRBV5-1, the J gene TRBJ2-7; the match to TRBD2 covers 7 bases. Germline V lookup: CDR1 SGHRS, CDR2 YFSETQ. The CDR3 is made up of 13 amino acids. J gave up 2 bases and V 4 bases, and 3 bases lay outside the gene matches. CDR3 nucleotide sequence: TGCGCCAGCAGCCCGGGGGGACCCTACGAGCAGTACTTC. Its protein is CASSPGGPYEQYF.

CDR3 bases: TGTGCCAGCCGGGGGAACCGTAACTCTGGAAACACCATATATTTT. This gives the protein CASRGNRNSGNTIYF. The rearrangement uses TRBV7-9 and TRBJ1-3; possibly TRBD1 for D (5 bases). The V gene lost 8 bases and the J gene lost 0 bases, with 14 bases spanning the gap. This CDR3 is built from 15 residues. Germline V CDR1 and CDR2: SEHNR, FQNEAQ (reference sequence).

This clone was seen once. The chain carries TRBV11-2 and TRBJ2-2, with D possibly matching TRBD2 (6 bases). V was trimmed by 5 bases and J by 4 bases, leaving 17 bases between them. The CDR3 is 16 amino acids. Germline CDR1 is SGHAT and CDR2 is FQNNGV. The CDR3 region is CASSPSFSGGTGELFF. CDR3 DNA: TGTGCCAGCAGCCCCTCCTTCTCCGGGGGCACCGGGGAGCTGTTTTTT. The full variable domain, rest sourced from reference TRBV11-2 and TRBJ2-2, is EAGVAQSPRYKIIEKRQSVAFWCNPISGHATLYWYQQILGQGPKLLIQFQNNGVVDDSQLPKDRFSAERLKGVDSTLKIQPAKLEDSAVYLCASSPSFSGGTGELFFGEGSRLTVL.

The rearrangement links TRBV7-2 to TRBJ1-3; D perhaps matches TRBD1 (6 bases). CDR3 length: 19 residues. V dropped 2 bases and J dropped 4 bases, with 24 bases sitting between them. CDR1 is SGHTA and CDR2 is FQGNSA in the germline V gene. DNA of the CDR3: TGTGCCAGCAGCTTATTTGCTGAGAACAGGGAAGTTTCCGGAAACACCATATATTTT. This sequence encodes CASSLFAENREVSGNTIYF.

The CDR3 region is CASSLGGRETQYF. As DNA, the CDR3 is TGTGCCAGCAGCTTGGGAGGCCGGGAGACCCAGTACTTC. The V gene is TRBV5-8, the J gene TRBJ2-5; D is undetermined. The germline gives CDR1 SGHTS, CDR2 YDEGEE. The length of the CDR3 is 13 residues. Deletions cut 0 bases from V and 5 bases from J, with 8 bases between. The full variable domain, completed using reference TRBV5-8 and TRBJ2-5, is EAGVTQSPTHLIKTRGQQATLRCSPISGHTSVYWYQQALGLGLQFLLWYDEGEERNRGNFPPRFSGRQFPNYSSELNVNALELEDSALYLCASSLGGRETQYFGPGTRLLVL.

The gene calls are TRBV20-1 and TRBJ1-4; TRBD1 matches at 7 bases. The CDR3 runs to 16 residues. After removal of 3 bases from V and 0 bases from J, the junction contained 7 bases not matched to a gene. Germline V gene sequence: CDR1 DFQATT, CDR2 SNEGSKA (reference sequence). CDR3 nucleotides: TGCAGTGCTAGTTACAGGGGCCCAGCAACTAATGAAAAACTGTTTTTT. It codes for CSASYRGPATNEKLFF.

The chain joins TRBV5-1 to TRBJ2-7, with TRBD1 identical over 8 bases. The V gene end was trimmed by 4 bases and the J gene end by 3 bases; junction bases not matched to a gene: 3. The V gene's germline CDR1 is SGHRS and CDR2 YFSETQ. The CDR3 totals 13 residues. Here the CDR3 DNA reads TGCGCCAGCAGCACAGGACAGGGCTACGAGCAGTACTTC. It specifies CASSTGQGYEQYF. Combining the CDR3 with reference TRBV5-1 and TRBJ2-7 gives the whole variable domain KAGVTQTPRYLIKTRGQQVTLSCSPISGHRSVSWYQQTPGQGLQFLFEYFSETQRNKGNFPGRFSGRQFSNSRSEMNVSTLELGDSALYLCASSTGQGYEQYFGPGTRLTVT.

J is TRBJ2-3 and V is TRBV5-1; 8 bases align to TRBD2. This CDR3 contains 15 residues. With V trimmed by 0 bases and J by 8 bases, 8 bases remained unmatched. Germline values: CDR1 SGHRS, CDR2 YFSETQ. CDR3: CASSLAKAGGPTQYF. DNA for the CDR3: TGCGCCAGCAGCTTGGCCAAGGCGGGGGGCCCTACGCAGTATTTT. Full variable domain (missing parts from reference TRBV5-1 and TRBJ2-3): KAGVTQTPRYLIKTRGQQVTLSCSPISGHRSVSWYQQTPGQGLQFLFEYFSETQRNKGNFPGRFSGRQFSNSRSEMNVSTLELGDSALYLCASSLAKAGGPTQYFGPGTRLTVL.

The chain employs TRBV10-2 and TRBJ1-2, with 9 bases fitting TRBD1. Trimming took 10 bases from V and 8 from J; bases not matched to a gene: 11. The CDR3 extends over 13 amino acids. Germline-derived CDR1 and CDR2 are WSHSY and SAAADI. DNA for the CDR3: TGCGCCACCACACACAGGGGGCTTTTGGGCTACACCTTC. Protein sequence: CATTHRGLLGYTF.

The chain recombines TRBV7-9 with TRBJ2-5, with 7 bases lining up with TRBD1. Trimming at V came to 6 bases and at J to 5 bases, leaving 9 bases not matched to a gene. Germline CDR1 is SEHNR and CDR2 is FQNEAQ (reference sequence). The CDR3 is 14 residues long. The chain's CDR3 is CASSLTGERETQYF. The CDR3 DNA follows: TGTGCCAGCAGTTTAACAGGGGAGAGGGAGACCCAGTACTTC.

J is TRBJ1-5 and V is TRBV5-1, with D possibly matching TRBD1 (6 bases). CDR1 is SGHRS and CDR2 is YFSETQ in the germline V gene. The CDR3 consists of 14 residues. Trimming left V 5 bases short and J 0 bases short, with 9 bases between. For the CDR3, the DNA is TGCGCCAGCAGTTGGGGGCCTAGCAATCAGCCCCAGCATTTT. Protein: CASSWGPSNQPQHF.

The chain is built from TRBV7-2 and TRBJ2-1; 10 nucleotides agree with TRBD2. Looked up from germline, CDR1 is SGHTA and CDR2 is FQGNSA. The CDR3 consists of 14 residues. Germline trimming cut 4 bases from V and 6 bases from J; bases unmatched to any gene: 3. The CDR3 loop is CASSSWTSGNEQFF. CDR3 sequence (DNA): TGTGCCAGCAGCTCCTGGACTAGCGGCAATGAGCAGTTCTTC.

The chain has TRBV7-9 and TRBJ1-1; maybe TRBD1 (5 bases). V shed 8 bases and J shed 1 base, with 11 bases lying between them. The CDR3 contains 13 residues. Germline CDR1 SEHNR, CDR2 FQNEAQ (reference sequence). The CDR3 spells CASGRQRNTEAFF. For the CDR3, the DNA is TGTGCCAGCGGACGACAGAGGAACACTGAAGCTTTCTTT.

This rearrangement joins TRBV6-2 or TRBV6-3 to TRBJ1-2; no definite D call. The germline V gene has CDR1 MNHEY and CDR2 SVGEGT. The ends were cut back, 0 bases at V and 5 bases at J, with 4 bases in the middle. The CDR3 has 12 amino acids. The CDR3 DNA reads TGTGCCAGCAGTTACTCGAGTTATGGCTACACCTTC. Translation gives CASSYSSYGYTF.

The gene calls are TRBV6-5 and TRBJ1-1; D might be TRBD1 (6 bases). This CDR3 spans 15 amino acids. CDR1 MNHEY and CDR2 SVGAGI come from the germline V gene. Between the trimmed V and J ends, which lost 2 bases and 0 bases, there was a span of 10 bases. The CDR3 DNA sequence: TGTGCCAGCAGTTACCAGTACAGGGTGAACACTGAAGCTTTCTTT. Amino acids: CASSYQYRVNTEAFF.

The chain joins TRBV5-4 to TRBJ1-5; TRBD1 might be the D (5 bases). V lost 0 bases, J lost 4 bases, and 11 bases lay in between. Germline lookup yields CDR1 SGHNT and CDR2 YYREEE (reference sequence). There are 15 residues in the CDR3. CDR3 coding DNA: TGTGCCAGCAGCTTGGGGAATGACAGAAATCAGCCCCAGCATTTT. Translation gives CASSLGNDRNQPQHF.

The chain recombines TRBV11-2 with TRBJ1-1; D remains unclear. CDR3 size: 13 residues. Germline V CDR1 and CDR2: SGHAT, FQNNGV. Trimming left V 2 bases short and J 1 base short, with 5 bases between. The CDR3 nucleotides read TGTGCCAGCAGCTTATCCAGGAACACTGAAGCTTTCTTT. Residues: CASSLSRNTEAFF.